The T cell receptor beta chain described here comes from a study of T cells after yellow fever vaccination. About the research overall: Those fractions that held only low numbers of cells were prepared using the SMART-Seq v4 Ultra Low Input RNA kit.

Germline loops: CDR1 MNHEY, CDR2 SMNVEV (reference sequence). The CDR3 has 19 residues. Trimming at V came to 1 base and at J to 4 bases, leaving 16 bases not matched to a gene. From the 5' RACE reads, TCRdb called clonotypes with MiXCR, one entry per CDR3 protein. This table has some 240,000 distinct CDR3 sequences, more than 3% appearing once. Ten or more counts support this clonotype. Sample: CD4+ T cells sorted from PBMCs, taken 10 days after the yellow fever booster vaccination. The chain couples TRBV27 to TRBJ2-3, with 8 nucleotides matching TRBD1. The clonotype was recovered from a man between 18 and 35 years old who received the YFV17D yellow fever vaccine. CDR3: CASSLWSARGQVISDTQYF. CDR3 in DNA: TGTGCCAGCAGTTTATGGTCGGCTCGGGGACAGGTTATTTCAGATACGCAGTATTTT.